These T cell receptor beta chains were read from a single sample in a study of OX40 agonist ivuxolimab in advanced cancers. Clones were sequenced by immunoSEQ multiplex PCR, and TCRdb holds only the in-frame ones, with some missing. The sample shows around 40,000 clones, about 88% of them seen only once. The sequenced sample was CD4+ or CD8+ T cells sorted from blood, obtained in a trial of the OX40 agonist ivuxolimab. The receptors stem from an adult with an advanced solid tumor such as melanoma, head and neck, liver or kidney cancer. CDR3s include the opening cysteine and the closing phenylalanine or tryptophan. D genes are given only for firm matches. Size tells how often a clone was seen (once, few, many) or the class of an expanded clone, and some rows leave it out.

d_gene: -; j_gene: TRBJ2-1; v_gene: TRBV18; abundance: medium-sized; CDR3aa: CASSLRTAYNEQFF; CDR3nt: TGTGCCAGCTCTCTTCGAACAGCCTACAATGAGCAGTTCTTC
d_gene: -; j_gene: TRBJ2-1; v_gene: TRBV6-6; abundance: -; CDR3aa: CASSYPASDNEQFF; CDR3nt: TGTGCCAGCAGTTACCCAGCGAGTGACAATGAGCAGTTCTTC
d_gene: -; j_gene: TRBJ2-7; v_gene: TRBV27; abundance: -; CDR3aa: CASSPRQGSSYEQYF; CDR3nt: TGTGCCAGCAGCCCCCGGCAGGGCAGCTCCTACGAGCAGTACTTC
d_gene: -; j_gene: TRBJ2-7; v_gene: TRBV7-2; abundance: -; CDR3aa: CASSLAASSYEQYF; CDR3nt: TGTGCCAGCAGCTTGGCGGCCAGTTCCTACGAGCAGTACTTC
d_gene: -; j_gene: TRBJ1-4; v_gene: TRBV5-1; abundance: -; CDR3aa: CASSPGGYEKLFF; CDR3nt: TGCGCCAGCAGCCCCGGTGGATATGAAAAACTGTTTTTT
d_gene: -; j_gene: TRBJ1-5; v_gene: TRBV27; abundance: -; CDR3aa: CASSLGGGQPQHF; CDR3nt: TGTGCCAGCAGTTTAGGGGGGGGTCAGCCCCAGCATTTT
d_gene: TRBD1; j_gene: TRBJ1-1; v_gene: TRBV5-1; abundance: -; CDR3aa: CASSHTGALNTEAFF; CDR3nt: TGCGCCAGCAGCCACACAGGGGCGTTAAACACTGAAGCTTTCTTT
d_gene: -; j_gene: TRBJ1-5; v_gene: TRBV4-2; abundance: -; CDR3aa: CASSQTVNSNQPQHF; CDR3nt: TGTGCCAGCAGCCAAACGGTAAATAGCAATCAGCCCCAGCATTTT
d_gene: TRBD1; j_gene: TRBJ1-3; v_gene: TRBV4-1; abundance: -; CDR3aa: CASSHGTGGGNTIYF; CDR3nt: TGCGCCAGCAGCCACGGGACAGGGGGTGGAAACACCATATATTTT
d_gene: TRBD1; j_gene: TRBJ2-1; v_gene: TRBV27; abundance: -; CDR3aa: CASSLVGTGSYEQFF; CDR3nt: TGTGCCAGCAGTTTAGTCGGGACAGGTTCCTATGAGCAGTTCTTC
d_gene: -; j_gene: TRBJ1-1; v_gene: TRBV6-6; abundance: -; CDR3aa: CASGGGTNTEAFF; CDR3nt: TGTGCCAGCGGAGGGGGGACGAACACTGAAGCTTTCTTT
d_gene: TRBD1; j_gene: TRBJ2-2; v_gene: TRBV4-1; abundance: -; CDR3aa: CASSPRTGSGTGELFF; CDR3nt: TGCGCCAGCAGCCCCCGGACAGGGTCCGGAACCGGGGAGCTGTTTTTT
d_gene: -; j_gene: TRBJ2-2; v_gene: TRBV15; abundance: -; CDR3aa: CATSREIRGSNTGELFF; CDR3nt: TGTGCCACCAGCAGAGAGATCCGTGGCTCAAACACCGGGGAGCTGTTTTTT
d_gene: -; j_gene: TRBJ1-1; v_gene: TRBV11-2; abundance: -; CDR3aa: CASSLAWVEDTEAFF; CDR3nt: TGTGCCAGCAGCTTGGCTTGGGTGGAGGACACTGAAGCTTTCTTT
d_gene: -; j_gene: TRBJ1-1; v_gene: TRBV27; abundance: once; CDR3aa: CASSLSGRTNTEAFF; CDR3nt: TGTGCCAGCAGTTTAAGCGGACGGACGAACACTGAAGCTTTCTTT
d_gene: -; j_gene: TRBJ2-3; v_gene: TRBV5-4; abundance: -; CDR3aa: CASSWPGRSDTQYF; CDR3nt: TGTGCCAGCAGCTGGCCGGGACGGTCAGATACGCAGTATTTT
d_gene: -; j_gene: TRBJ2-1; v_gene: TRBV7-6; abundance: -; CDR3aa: CASSSLSEMSGNEQFF; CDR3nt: TGTGCCAGCAGCTCCCTTAGTGAAATGTCTGGCAATGAGCAGTTCTTC
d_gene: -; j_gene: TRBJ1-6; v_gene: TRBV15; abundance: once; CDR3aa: CATSELQDSPLHF; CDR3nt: TGTGCCACCAGCGAACTACAGGATTCACCCCTCCACTTT
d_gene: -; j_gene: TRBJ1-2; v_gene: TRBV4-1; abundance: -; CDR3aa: CASSQVAAETNYGYTF; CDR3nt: TGCGCCAGCAGCCAAGTCGCCGCGGAGACGAACTATGGCTACACCTTC
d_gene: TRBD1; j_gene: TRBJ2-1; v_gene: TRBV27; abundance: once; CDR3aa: CASSSPGQAYDEQFF; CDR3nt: TGTGCCAGCAGTTCTCCCGGACAGGCGTACGATGAGCAGTTCTTC
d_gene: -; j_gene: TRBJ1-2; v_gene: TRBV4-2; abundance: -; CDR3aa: CASSRTTEKNYGYTF; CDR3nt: TGTGCCAGCAGCCGCACGACTGAGAAGAACTATGGCTACACCTTC
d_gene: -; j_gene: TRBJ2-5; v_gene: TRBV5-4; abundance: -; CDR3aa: CASSLDGSPGWETQYF; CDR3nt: TGTGCCAGCAGCTTGGATGGCTCCCCCGGATGGGAGACCCAGTACTTC
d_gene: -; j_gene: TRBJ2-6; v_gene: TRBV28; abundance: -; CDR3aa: CASSPLRAGANVLTF; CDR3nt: TGTGCCAGCAGTCCCCTGCGAGCTGGGGCCAACGTCCTGACTTTC
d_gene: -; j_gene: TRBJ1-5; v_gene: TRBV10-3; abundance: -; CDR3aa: CAISEGSSNQPQHF; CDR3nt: TGTGCCATCAGTGAGGGGAGCAGCAATCAGCCCCAGCATTTT
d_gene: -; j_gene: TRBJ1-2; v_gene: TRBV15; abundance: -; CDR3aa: CATSGRAASGGYTF; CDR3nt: TGTGCCACCAGCGGGCGCGCGGCCTCGGGAGGCTACACCTTC
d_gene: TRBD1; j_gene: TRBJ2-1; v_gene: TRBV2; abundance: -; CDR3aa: CASINRGNEQFF; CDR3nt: TGTGCCAGCATTAACAGGGGTAATGAGCAGTTCTTC
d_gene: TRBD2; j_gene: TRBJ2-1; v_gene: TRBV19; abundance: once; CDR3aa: CASSIDGGRANEQFF; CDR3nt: TGTGCCAGTAGTATAGATGGCGGGAGGGCGAATGAGCAGTTCTTC